The 9 T cell receptor beta chains below all came from one sample that was sequenced in a study of blood T cell repertoires in COVID-19. The repertoire was sequenced with immunoSEQ multiplex PCR; TCRdb's copy has only in-frame clones and lacks some. The sample has approximately 130,000 clones, around 83% seen once. The sample was peripheral blood. The receptors originated from a man aged 35-49 years with active or convalescent COVID-19.

This clone turned up a few times. This rearrangement joins TRBV2 to TRBJ1-2; D gene uncertain. The CDR3 has 12 residues. V lost 5 bases and J 5 bases, leaving 9 bases between the germline ends. The V gene's germline CDR1 is SNHLY and CDR2 FYNNEI. The CDR3 region is CASSQREYGYTF. The CDR3 coding sequence is TGTGCCAGCAGTCAAAGAGAGTATGGCTACACCTTC.

The rearrangement joins TRBV4-1 to TRBJ1-5, with TRBD1 identical over 7 bases. J was trimmed by 7 bases and V by 6 bases; bases with no gene match: 9. The CDR3 runs to 14 residues. The germline V gene has CDR1 MGHRA and CDR2 YSYEKL. This chain's CDR3 is CASRITGVGQPQHF. The CDR3, as DNA: TGCGCCAGCAGAATAACAGGGGTTGGGCAGCCCCAGCATTTT.

The chain recombines TRBV9 with TRBJ2-7; D uncertain. Trimming removed 0 bases from V and 0 bases from J, with 7 bases in between. The CDR3 spans 14 residues. The V gene's germline CDR1 is SGDLS and CDR2 YYNGEE. The CDR3 here is CASSVGSYSYEQYF. The CDR3 nucleotides read TGTGCCAGCAGCGTAGGTAGCTACTCCTACGAGCAGTACTTC. Full variable domain (outside the CDR3, taken from reference TRBV9 and TRBJ2-7): DSGVTQTPKHLITATGQRVTLRCSPRSGDLSVYWYQQSLDQGLQFLIQYYNGEERAKGNILERFSAQQFPDLHSELNLSSLELGDSALYFCASSVGSYSYEQYFGPGTRLTVT.

The chain links TRBV7-2 to TRBJ2-7; TRBD2 agrees at 11 bases. Germline CDR1 SGHTA, CDR2 FQGNSA. V was clipped by 5 bases and J by 0 bases; unmatched bases: 3. The CDR3 has 15 amino acids. CDR3 amino acids: CASSPSGGSSYEQYF. CDR3 sequence (DNA): TGTGCCAGCAGCCCTAGCGGGGGGAGCTCCTACGAGCAGTACTTC.

The chain recombines TRBV11-2 with TRBJ2-7, with 10 bases that match TRBD2. The CDR3 covers 15 residues. Germline CDR1 SGHAT, CDR2 FQNNGV. J was trimmed by 1 base and V by 5 bases; bases with no gene match: 5. The CDR3 loop is CASSATAGGSYEQYF. As DNA, the CDR3 is TGTGCCAGCAGCGCGACAGCGGGGGGGTCCTACGAGCAGTACTTC.

This chain links TRBV5-1 with TRBJ2-1; 8 bases map to TRBD2. Germline-derived CDR1 and CDR2 are SGHRS and YFSETQ. J was trimmed by 4 bases and V by 0 bases; bases with no gene match: 9. The CDR3 is 17 residues long. The CDR3 is CASSLAKSGGPYNEQFF. The DNA for the CDR3 is TGCGCCAGCAGCTTGGCGAAGAGCGGGGGCCCTTACAATGAGCAGTTCTTC.

This clone was observed a few times. CDR3 amino acids: CAWRTGQGSSPLHF. DNA for the CDR3: TGTGCCTGGAGGACAGGACAGGGATCTTCACCCCTCCACTTT. This chain links TRBV30 with TRBJ1-6, with 8 bases matching TRBD1. The CDR3 runs to 14 residues. Trimming cost V 3 bases and J 9 bases; bases outside gene matches: 7. Germline CDR1 GTSNPN, CDR2 SVGIG (reference sequence).

The chain carries TRBV10-3 and TRBJ1-2; no reliable D call. Between the trimmed V and J ends, which lost 0 bases and 1 base, there was a span of 6 bases. Germline assignment: CDR1 ENHRY and CDR2 SYGVKD. The CDR3 totals 14 residues. CDR3 residues: CAISESQVNYGYTF. The CDR3 bases are TGTGCCATCAGTGAGTCTCAGGTTAACTATGGCTACACCTTC.

In the case of this clone: This may come from a read error, since a much larger clone is one base off. Other DNA sequences in this sample translate to the same CDR3. The chain has TRBV6-5 and TRBJ2-7, with a tentative D call TRBD1 (6 bases). Germline CDR1 is MNHEY and CDR2 is SVGAGI. The CDR3 has 14 residues. V gave up 0 bases and J gave up 2 bases, with 8 bases separating them. The CDR3 is CASSYSRGPYEQYF. CDR3 DNA: TGTGCCAGCAGTTACTCCAGGGGCCCCTACGAGCAGTACTTC.